One and the same sample provided the 20 T cell receptor beta chains below, sequenced in a study of human T cells and chemical hapten exposure. MiXCR, applied by TCRdb to the RACE reads, yields one record per CDR3 protein. In the table there are 150,000 to 200,000 distinct CDR3 sequences, 25% to 30% of which are singletons. The time point: pre-sensitization, week 0. Treatment defined: therapeutic diphenylcyclopropenone sensitization with weekly scalp DPC. This material consisted of whole blood, taken in connection with sensitization to the hapten diphenylcyclopropenone (DPC). The source of these receptors is a woman younger than 45 with alopecia areata. Some clones in this sample may be carry-over from other donors' samples.

The chain carries TRBV4-3 and TRBJ1-2; 8 nucleotides match TRBD1. The CDR3 sequence is 16 residues long. Per germline, CDR1 LGHNA and CDR2 YSLEER. The V gene end was trimmed by 4 bases and the J gene end by 4 bases; junction bases not matched to a gene: 11. In DNA, the CDR3 is TGCGCCAGCAGCCGCCTCCAGGGGGCAACCATCTATGGCTACACCTTC. This codes for CASSRLQGATIYGYTF.

This clonotype was detected only a few times. One end of the junction varies from germline; a read error may be responsible. This rearrangement joins TRBV28 to TRBJ1-2; D perhaps matches TRBD1 (5 bases). This CDR3 comprises 13 residues. Germline-derived CDR1 and CDR2 are MDHEN and SYDVKM. The CDR3 DNA reads TGTGCCAGCAGTTTTGACAGACTCTATGGCTACATCTTC. It is translated as CASSFDRLYGYIF.

The genes are TRBV28 and TRBJ2-5, with TRBD2 matching 8 bases. CDR1 MDHEN and CDR2 SYDVKM come from the germline V gene. J gave up 4 bases and V 5 bases, and 9 bases lay outside the gene matches. The CDR3 extends over 15 amino acids. The CDR3 DNA sequence: TGTGCCAGCAGTGCCAGCGGGGGCGGAGGAGAGACCCAGTACTTC. Protein: CASSASGGGGETQYF.

The V gene is TRBV6-2 or TRBV6-3, the J gene TRBJ2-2, with D tentatively TRBD2 (6 bases). CDR1 is MNHEY, CDR2 SVGEGT, per germline. This CDR3 contains 14 residues. V dropped 2 bases and J dropped 5 bases, with 9 bases sitting between them. CDR3 DNA: TGTGCCAGCAGTTACGGGAGGAGGACCGGGGAGCTGTTTTTT. Its translation: CASSYGRRTGELFF.

The chain's CDR3 is CASSQQGYSPLHF. The CDR3 bases are TGCGCCAGCAGCCAACAGGGATACTCTCCCCTCCACTTT. This chain connects TRBV4-3 to TRBJ1-6; possible D gene TRBD1, 5 bases. Germline V CDR1 and CDR2: LGHNA, YSLEER. This CDR3 is built from 13 residues. V shed 2 bases and J shed 13 bases, with 12 bases lying between them.

The chain has TRBV29-1 and TRBJ2-3; D is uncertain. The CDR3 extends over 10 amino acids. Germline CDR1 is SQVTM and CDR2 is ANQGSEA. Trimming left V 3 bases short and J 11 bases short, with 9 bases between. CDR3 in amino acids: CSVDEVGQYF. The CDR3 coding sequence is TGCAGCGTTGATGAGGTGGGGCAGTATTTT.

This chain links TRBV10-3 with TRBJ2-3; 10 bases agree with TRBD2. V lost 6 bases and J lost 5; bases outside the gene matches: 8. From germline, CDR1 is ENHRY and CDR2 SYGVKD. This CDR3 has 15 residues. The CDR3 region has the DNA TGTGCCATCAGACAAAGCGGGGGGGCAGAAGATACGCAGTATTTT. Translated: CAIRQSGGAEDTQYF.

This chain links TRBV6-2 or TRBV6-3 with TRBJ1-5; possible D gene TRBD1, 6 bases. The germline gives CDR1 MNHEY, CDR2 SVGEGT. The CDR3 length is 16 residues. With 6 bases removed from V and 5 bases from J, the gap between germline ends came to 20 bases. The CDR3 DNA reads TGTGCCAGCAGGGGGGACGTGGACAGCGTCCATCAGCCCCAGCATTTT. It encodes CASRGDVDSVHQPQHF.

J is TRBJ2-5 and V is TRBV14; TRBD1 or TRBD2 may be the D gene (5 bases each). Germline CDR1 reads SGHDN; CDR2 reads FVKESK. The CDR3 is 14 amino acids. Trimming removed 2 bases at V and 3 bases at J, with 10 bases between. CDR3 coding DNA: TGTGCCAGCAGCCAACTTGGGGGTAAAGAGACCCAGTACTTC. It translates to CASSQLGGKETQYF.

The rearrangement joins TRBV10-3 to TRBJ2-1, with 10 bases fitting TRBD1. CDR1 ENHRY and CDR2 SYGVKD come from the germline V gene. The CDR3 length is 14 residues. With V trimmed by 11 bases and J by 5 bases, 9 bases remained unmatched. CDR3: CASTGTGVNNEQFF. Here the CDR3 DNA reads TGTGCCTCCACCGGGACAGGGGTGAACAATGAGCAGTTCTTC.

This clonotype came up a few times. The chain combines TRBV15 with TRBJ1-5; 9 nucleotides match TRBD1. The germline V gene encodes CDR1 LNHNV and CDR2 YYDKDF (reference sequence). The CDR3 is 15 amino acids. V shed 2 bases, J shed 2 bases, and the junction held 1 base outside the gene matches. The chain's CDR3 is CATSRWTGGNQPQHF. The DNA for the CDR3 is TGTGCCACCAGCAGATGGACAGGGGGCAATCAGCCCCAGCATTTT.

This clonotype was seen just once. The chain combines TRBV5-1 with TRBJ2-1, with D possibly TRBD1 on 5 matching bases. Germline-derived CDR1 and CDR2 are SGHRS and YFSETQ. The CDR3 is made up of 16 amino acids. Trimming took 1 base from V and 3 from J, leaving 14 bases between them. The CDR3 protein is CASSLSVTGLYNEQFF. In nucleotides, the CDR3 is TGCGCCAGCAGCTTGTCGGTCACAGGTCTCTACAATGAGCAGTTCTTC.

This clonotype was counted between two and nine times. This chain joins TRBV10-3 and TRBJ2-3; 8 bases match TRBD2. V shed 4 bases, J shed 0 bases, and the junction held 3 bases outside the gene matches. CDR1 is ENHRY, CDR2 SYGVKD, per germline. CDR3 length: 15 residues. The CDR3: CAISAQRESTDTQYF. DNA of the CDR3: TGTGCCATCAGTGCACAGCGGGAGAGCACAGATACGCAGTATTTT.

This clonotype was seen only a few times. The V and J genes are TRBV29-1 and TRBJ2-5; no reliable D call. With 5 bases removed from V and 2 bases from J, the gap between germline ends came to 9 bases. Looked up from germline, CDR1 is SQVTM and CDR2 is ANQGSEA. This CDR3 has 12 amino acids. The CDR3 DNA reads TGCAGCGTTCGAAGTGGACAAGAGACCCAGTACTTC. Protein product: CSVRSGQETQYF.

There are a few counts of this clonotype. The chain joins TRBV7-2 to TRBJ2-1; 10 bases match TRBD2. After removal of 2 bases from V and 10 bases from J, the junction contained 20 bases not matched to a gene. CDR1 is SGHTA and CDR2 is FQGNSA in the germline V gene. CDR3 length: 19 residues. CDR3 DNA sequence: TGTGCCAGCAGCTTATCCCTAGCGGGGGCGGGCGGGAAAAATGGGGAGCAGTTCTTC. Translating gives CASSLSLAGAGGKNGEQFF.

This clonotype was counted a few times. V gene TRBV7-2 combines with J gene TRBJ1-3; the D gene is possibly TRBD1 (5 bases). V lost 1 base and J lost 4, with 17 bases in between. The V gene's germline CDR1 is SGHTA and CDR2 FQGNSA. The CDR3 has 17 amino acids. The CDR3 DNA sequence: TGTGCCAGCAGCTTAGGCCCGGAGGGGCTAGGGGGAAACACCATATATTTT. It is translated as CASSLGPEGLGGNTIYF.

This sequence joins TRBV7-2 and TRBJ2-3, with a possible D match to TRBD2 (5 bases). Looked up from germline, CDR1 is SGHTA and CDR2 is FQGNSA. V lost 1 base to trimming and J lost 6 bases, with 5 bases between them. The CDR3 contains 12 residues. The CDR3 DNA sequence: TGTGCCAGCAGCTTAGGGGAGGATACGCAGTATTTT. Residues: CASSLGEDTQYF.

V usage is TRBV21-1 and J usage is TRBJ1-2. TRBV21-1 is noted as a pseudogene. CDR3 length equals 12 residues. The CDR3 sequence is CASSMDLYGYTF. CDR3 nucleotide sequence: TGTGCCAGCAGCATGGACCTGTATGGCTACACCTTC.

The chain joins TRBV27 to TRBJ2-5, with TRBD1 matching over 9 bases. The germline V gene has CDR1 MNHEY and CDR2 SMNVEV (reference sequence). CDR3 length equals 13 residues. With 6 bases clipped from V and 11 bases from J, the junction kept 10 bases outside the gene matches. CDR3 nucleotides: TGTGCCAGCAGCCCGGGACAGGGCCTGGGGCAGTACTTC. Its protein is CASSPGQGLGQYF.

This clonotype was counted only a few times. V is TRBV28 and J is TRBJ2-3; 9 bases are shared with TRBD1. The CDR3 runs 16 residues. The germline CDR1 and CDR2 sequences are MDHEN and SYDVKM. The ends lost 2 bases at V and 5 bases at J; junction bases unmatched: 8. The CDR3 region is CASSLLTGGSRDTQYF. CDR3 DNA: TGTGCCAGCAGTTTACTGACAGGGGGATCGAGAGATACGCAGTATTTT.